One sample yielded the 26 T cell receptor beta chains listed below, sequenced in a study of blood T cells in healthy people across ages. A sample-barcoded 5' primer and a J-beta primer mix were used in a second PCR of about 7 to 12 cycles. TCRdb re-derived calls from the 5' RACE reads in MiXCR, one entry per CDR3 protein. This repertoire shows some 880,000 distinct CDR3 sequences, about 34% found once; its top ten account for 10% to 15%. Sequenced sample: blood. These receptors all stem from a man younger than 30 in good health.

This clonotype was found many times. The rearrangement uses TRBV7-2 and TRBJ1-2; a possible D gene is TRBD1 (5 bases). The germline V gene encodes CDR1 SGHTA and CDR2 FQGNSA. The CDR3 contains 14 residues. V lost 1 base and J 2 bases, leaving 8 bases between the germline ends. The CDR3 loop reads CASSLGGTNYGYTF. In DNA, the CDR3 is TGTGCCAGCAGCTTAGGGGGCACCAACTATGGCTACACCTTC.

The genes are TRBV15 and TRBJ2-7, with 10 bases identical to TRBD1. Germline trimming cut 0 bases from V and 4 bases from J; bases unmatched to any gene: 6. Germline-derived CDR1 and CDR2 are LNHNV and YYDKDF (reference sequence). The CDR3 covers 16 residues. Written as DNA, the CDR3 is TGTGCCACCAGCAGAGATATGGGACAGGGGACTTACGAGCAGTACTTC. Amino acids: CATSRDMGQGTYEQYF.

The gene calls are TRBV29-1 and TRBJ2-1; weak D call: TRBD2 (5 bases). The J call could be wrong; TRBJ2-7 is a better fit for the DNA end. Germline values: CDR1 SQVTM, CDR2 ANQGSEA. This CDR3 region has 13 residues. The CDR3 loop is CSVGAESYNEQYF. The CDR3 DNA reads TGCAGCGTGGGAGCGGAATCCTACAATGAGCAGTACTTC.

This clonotype was seen more than once but under ten times. V gene TRBV6-2 or TRBV6-3 combines with J gene TRBJ1-5, with D uncertain. Trimming left V 4 bases short and J 2 bases short, with 9 bases between. Per the germline V gene, CDR1 is MNHEY and CDR2 is SVGEGT. The CDR3 is made up of 14 amino acids. The CDR3 DNA follows: TGTGCCAGCAGTTGGGGATTGGGCAATCAGCCCCAGCATTTT. Its translation is CASSWGLGNQPQHF.

V is TRBV7-9 and J is TRBJ2-2; D is uncertain. Germline V gives CDR1 SEHNR, CDR2 FQNEAQ (reference sequence). V was clipped by 0 bases and J by 5 bases, with 10 bases between them. The length of the CDR3 is 15 residues. For the CDR3, the DNA is TGTGCCAGCAGCTTAGCGACCGCTTTTACCGGGGAGCTGTTTTTT. It codes for CASSLATAFTGELFF.

A note on this clonotype: Germline is not matched at one junction end, which may reflect a read error. The chain is built from TRBV4-3 and TRBJ1-4; possibly TRBD1 for D (5 bases). CDR3 size: 16 residues. Germline V gene sequence: CDR1 LGHNA, CDR2 YSLEER. CDR3 in amino acids: CASSQRSQGTNEELFF. CDR3 nucleotide sequence: TGCGCCAGCAGCCAACGAAGTCAGGGAACTAATGAAGAACTGTTTTTT.

The chain has TRBV20-1 and TRBJ1-5; 10 bases are a match to TRBD1. V lost 0 bases, J lost 9 bases, and 14 bases stayed unmatched. CDR3 length equals 17 residues. Germline-derived CDR1 and CDR2 are DFQATT and SNEGSKA (reference sequence). CDR3 DNA: TGCAGTGCTAGAGACGAGGAGGACAGGGGGTGGCACTGGCCCCAGCATTTT. As protein: CSARDEEDRGWHWPQHF.

This clonotype was seen a handful of times. The V and J genes are TRBV20-1 and TRBJ2-1; D unresolved. The CDR3 runs to 14 residues. Trimming took off 4 bases at V and 4 bases at J, with 14 bases between the two ends. In germline, CDR1 is DFQATT, CDR2 SNEGSKA (reference sequence). The CDR3 DNA reads as TGCAGTGCTATGGGTCGGCAGGCTTACAATGAGCAGTTCTTC. It translates to CSAMGRQAYNEQFF.

The table lists this clonotype with many counts. The chain has TRBV6-6 and TRBJ2-1; 9 nucleotides agree with TRBD2. The CDR3 loop spans 14 amino acids. The germline gives CDR1 MNHNY, CDR2 SVGAGI (reference sequence). V gave up 4 bases and J gave up 8 bases; unmatched junction bases: 6. The CDR3, as DNA: TGTGCCAGCAGTTCGACTCGGACTAGCGATGAGCAGTTCTTC. The encoded protein is CASSSTRTSDEQFF.

This clonotype was recorded a few times. The V and J genes are TRBV28 and TRBJ2-3; D call uncertain. Trimming took off 5 bases at V and 8 bases at J, with 14 bases between the two ends. The CDR3 runs 13 residues. Germline-derived CDR1 and CDR2 are MDHEN and SYDVKM. CDR3 nucleotide sequence: TGTGCCAGCAGTCCCCACCAATCCGGTACGCAGTATTTT. This gives the protein CASSPHQSGTQYF.

V usage is TRBV5-1 and J usage is TRBJ1-6; D remains ambiguous. Germline V gene lookup returns CDR1 SGHRS and CDR2 YFSETQ. The CDR3 has 16 amino acids. Trimming removed 0 bases at V and 0 bases at J, with 7 bases between. CDR3 in amino acids: CASSLDSNSYNSPLHF. CDR3 bases: TGCGCCAGCAGCTTGGACAGTAACTCCTATAATTCACCCCTCCACTTT.

This sequence joins TRBV9 and TRBJ2-7; D is tentatively TRBD1 or TRBD2 (5 bases each). The CDR3 spans 16 residues. Germline V gives CDR1 SGDLS, CDR2 YYNGEE. Trimming left V 0 bases short and J 0 bases short, with 13 bases between. The CDR3 sequence: CASSVAPWGSSYEQYF. The CDR3 DNA reads TGTGCCAGCAGCGTAGCTCCGTGGGGGAGCTCCTACGAGCAGTACTTC. Full variable domain (outside the CDR3, taken from reference TRBV9 and TRBJ2-7): DSGVTQTPKHLITATGQRVTLRCSPRSGDLSVYWYQQSLDQGLQFLIQYYNGEERAKGNILERFSAQQFPDLHSELNLSSLELGDSALYFCASSVAPWGSSYEQYFGPGTRLTVT.

This clonotype was detected a few times. As DNA, the CDR3 is TGCAGCGTTGAAGTAGAGGGTCCGACTTTCTTT. Translating gives CSVEVEGPTFF. The J gene is TRBJ1-1, the V gene TRBV29-1; D remains unclear. CDR1 is SQVTM and CDR2 is ANQGSEA in the germline V gene. CDR3 length: 11 amino acids. V gave up 1 base and J gave up 12 bases, with 12 bases separating them. The whole variable domain, filled in from reference TRBV29-1 and TRBJ1-1, reads SAVISQKPSRDICQRGTSLTIQCQVDSQVTMMFWYRQQPGQSLTLIATANQGSEATYESGFVIDKFPISRPNLTFSTLTVSNMSPEDSSIYLCSVEVEGPTFFGQGTRLTVV.

The V and J genes are TRBV5-1 and TRBJ1-1, with D possibly matching TRBD1 (5 bases). V lost 5 bases and J lost 6, with 17 bases in between. This CDR3 spans 14 amino acids. CDR1 and CDR2 (germline): SGHRS, YFSETQ. The CDR3 nucleotides read TGCGCCAGCAGGCAGGGAAGAAGTAACCCTGAAGCTTTCTTT. It encodes CASRQGRSNPEAFF.

This clonotype was counted many times. The chain joins TRBV20-1 to TRBJ2-1, with D perhaps matching TRBD1 (5 bases). V was cut by 3 bases and J by 7 bases, with 10 bases left in between. Germline V CDR1 and CDR2: DFQATT, SNEGSKA (reference sequence). This CDR3 contains 12 residues. CDR3 residues: CSASQGGNEQFF. CDR3 DNA sequence: TGCAGTGCTAGTCAGGGCGGAAATGAGCAGTTCTTC.

The chain carries TRBV7-2 and TRBJ2-5; D is ambiguous. CDR3 size: 16 residues. V lost 1 base and J 0 bases, leaving 12 bases between the germline ends. Germline CDR1 and CDR2: SGHTA and FQGNSA. CDR3 bases: TGTGCCAGCAGCTTAGGGACGTTCCCTAACCAAGAGACCCAGTACTTC. It specifies CASSLGTFPNQETQYF.

The V call is TRBV12-3 or TRBV12-4, the J call TRBJ1-2; possibly TRBD1 for D (5 bases). The CDR3 has 15 amino acids. The V and J ends lost 5 bases and 7 bases respectively, with 20 bases between them. The CDR3, as DNA: TGTGCCAGCAGTCAGACGCCGGGGGGAGGCTCTGGCTACACCTTC. Residues: CASSQTPGGGSGYTF.

The chain carries TRBV12-3 or TRBV12-4 and TRBJ2-4; 10 bases map to TRBD2. Trimming removed 3 bases from V and 13 bases from J; junction bases left unmatched: 21. The CDR3 has 18 amino acids. The CDR3 DNA is TGTGCCAGCAGTTTGAGCGGGGGGGGCCCCTCACACTTCAATGAGCAGTACTTC. It translates to CASSLSGGGPSHFNEQYF.

The table lists this clonotype with a few counts. V is TRBV20-1 and J is TRBJ1-2, with D possibly TRBD1 on 6 matching bases. Germline CDR1 and CDR2: DFQATT and SNEGSKA (reference sequence). V lost 6 bases and J 5 bases, leaving 13 bases between the germline ends. The CDR3 is made up of 12 amino acids. This CDR3 reads CSAPGQLYGYTF. CDR3 nucleotides: TGCAGTGCGCCGGGACAATTATATGGCTACACCTTC.

About this clonotype itself: The junction departs from the called germline gene at one end, perhaps through a read error. V and J are TRBV20-1 and TRBJ2-7; D gene uncertain. This CDR3 region has 13 residues. Germline V CDR1 and CDR2: DFQATT, SNEGSKA (reference sequence). The DNA for the CDR3 is TGCAGTGCTGGAGACGACCGAACCTACGAGCAGTACTTC. It yields the protein CSAGDDRTYEQYF.

The chain joins TRBV5-1 to TRBJ2-3; 9 bases align to TRBD1. From germline, CDR1 is SGHRS and CDR2 YFSETQ. The trim removed 2 bases at V and 4 bases at J, leaving 8 bases unmatched. There are 16 residues in the CDR3. Here the CDR3 reads CASSLSGTGSPDTQYF. The DNA for the CDR3 is TGCGCCAGCAGCTTATCCGGGACAGGGTCCCCAGATACGCAGTATTTT.

This clonotype came up a few times. This chain connects TRBV15 to TRBJ1-2; D unclear. This CDR3 has 15 amino acids. Trimming removed 0 bases at V and 0 bases at J, with 8 bases between. CDR1 is LNHNV and CDR2 is YYDKDF in the germline V gene (reference sequence). The CDR3 loop reads CATSRDRRSNYGYTF. In DNA form, the CDR3 reads TGTGCCACCAGCAGAGATAGGCGGTCTAACTATGGCTACACCTTC.

This clonotype was detected only a few times. This rearrangement joins TRBV4-3 to TRBJ1-1; no clear D gene. Trimming took off 1 base at V and 1 base at J, with 10 bases between the two ends. Germline CDR1 reads LGHNA; CDR2 reads YSLEER. This CDR3 region has 15 residues. The CDR3 nucleotides are TGCGCCAGCAGCCAAGTTTCGGCAGCGAACACTGAAGCTTTCTTT. It yields the protein CASSQVSAANTEAFF.

V usage is TRBV3-1 and J usage is TRBJ1-6; D is unclear. Trimming removed 4 bases from V and 9 bases from J, with 7 bases in between. Germline V lookup: CDR1 LGHDT, CDR2 YNNKEL (reference sequence). CDR3 length equals 12 residues. The CDR3 bases are TGTGCCAGCAGCCCCACGGCTTCACCCCTCCACTTT. It specifies CASSPTASPLHF.

The V call is TRBV12-3 or TRBV12-4, the J call TRBJ1-2, with TRBD1 matching over 7 bases. The CDR3 is 14 residues long. The trim removed 5 bases at V and 4 bases at J, leaving 7 bases unmatched. This chain's CDR3 is CASSPTGTVYGYTF. The CDR3 coding sequence is TGTGCCAGCAGTCCAACCGGGACAGTCTATGGCTACACCTTC.

This clonotype was detected a few times. The chain employs TRBV29-1 and TRBJ1-5; unclear D gene. The germline V and J ends were trimmed by 0 bases and 7 bases, with 7 bases remaining between them. The CDR3 extends over 12 amino acids. Germline V gives CDR1 SQVTM, CDR2 ANQGSEA. The CDR3 nucleotides read TGCAGCGTTGAAGATGGAGGGCAGCCCCAGCATTTT. Translation gives CSVEDGGQPQHF.